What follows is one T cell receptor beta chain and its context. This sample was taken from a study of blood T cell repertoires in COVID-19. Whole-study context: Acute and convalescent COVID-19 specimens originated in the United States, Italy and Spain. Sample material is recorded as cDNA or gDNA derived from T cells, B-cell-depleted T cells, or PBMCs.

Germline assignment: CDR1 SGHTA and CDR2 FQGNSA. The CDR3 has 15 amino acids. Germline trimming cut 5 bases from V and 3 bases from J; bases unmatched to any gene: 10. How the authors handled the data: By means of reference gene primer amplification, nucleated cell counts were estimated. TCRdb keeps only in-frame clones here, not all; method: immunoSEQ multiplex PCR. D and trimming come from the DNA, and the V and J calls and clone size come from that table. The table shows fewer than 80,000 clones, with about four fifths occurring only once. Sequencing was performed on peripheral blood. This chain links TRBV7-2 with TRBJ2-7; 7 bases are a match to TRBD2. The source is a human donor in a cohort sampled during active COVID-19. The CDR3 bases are TGTGCCAGCAGCCTTAATCCGGGGGGATTCTACGAGCAGTACTTC. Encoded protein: CASSLNPGGFYEQYF.